This TCR beta chain was identified in a study of blood T cell repertoires in COVID-19. On the study more broadly: From the United States, Italy and Spain came samples of acute and convalescent COVID-19. Sample material is recorded as cDNA or gDNA derived from T cells, B-cell-depleted T cells, or PBMCs.

The authors' processing: The assay estimated nucleated cells by amplifying reference gene primers. The assay was immunoSEQ multiplex PCR, and TCRdb's table has in-frame clones only and misses some. V, J and clone size reflect that table, while D and trimming were determined from the DNA. The table records roughly 150,000 clones, about four fifths of them present only once. The V and J ends lost 3 bases and 2 bases respectively, with 11 bases between them. Germline values: CDR1 MDHEN, CDR2 SYDVKM. The CDR3 runs to 15 residues. The rearrangement uses TRBV28 and TRBJ1-5; D is ambiguous. The TCR comes from a man in his sixties with acute or convalescent COVID-19. The sequencing input was peripheral blood. As DNA, the CDR3 is TGTGCCAGCAGTTTTTTTGCCCGGGGCAATCAGCCCCAGCATTTT. Encoded protein: CASSFFARGNQPQHF.